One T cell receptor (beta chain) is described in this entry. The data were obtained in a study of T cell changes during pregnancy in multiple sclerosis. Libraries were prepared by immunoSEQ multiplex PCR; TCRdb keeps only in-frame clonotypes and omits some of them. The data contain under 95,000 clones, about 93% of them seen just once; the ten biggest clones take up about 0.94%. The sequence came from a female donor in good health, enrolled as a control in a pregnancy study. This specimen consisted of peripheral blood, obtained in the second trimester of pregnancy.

The CDR3 sequence: CASSPPQGARNTIYF. The CDR3 DNA follows: TGTGCCAGCTCACCTCCACAGGGGGCCCGAAACACCATATATTTT. The chain links TRBV18 to TRBJ1-3, with TRBD1 matching 9 bases. CDR3 length equals 15 residues. CDR1 is KGHSH and CDR2 is LQKENI in the germline V gene. V was pared by 3 bases and J by 5 bases, with 5 bases of the junction left unmatched.